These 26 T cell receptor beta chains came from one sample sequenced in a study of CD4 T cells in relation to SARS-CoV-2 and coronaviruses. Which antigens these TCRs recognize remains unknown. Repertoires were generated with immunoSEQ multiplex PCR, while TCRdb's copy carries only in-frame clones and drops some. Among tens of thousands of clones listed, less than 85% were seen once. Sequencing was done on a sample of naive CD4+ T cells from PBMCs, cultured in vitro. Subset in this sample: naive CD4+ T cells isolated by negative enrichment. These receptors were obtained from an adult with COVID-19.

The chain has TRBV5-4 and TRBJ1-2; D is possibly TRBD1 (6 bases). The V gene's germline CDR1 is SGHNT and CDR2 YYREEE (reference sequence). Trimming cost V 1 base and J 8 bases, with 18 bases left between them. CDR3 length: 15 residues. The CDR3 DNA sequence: TGTGCCAGCAGCTTGCTTCCAGGGGATTTGAGCGGCTACACCTTC. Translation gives CASSLLPGDLSGYTF.

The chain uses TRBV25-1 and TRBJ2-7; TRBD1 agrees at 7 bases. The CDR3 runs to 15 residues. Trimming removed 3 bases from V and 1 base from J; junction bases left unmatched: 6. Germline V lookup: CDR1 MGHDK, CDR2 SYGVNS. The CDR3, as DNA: TGTGCCAGCAGTGACGTGGGACAGAGATCCTACGAGCAGTACTTC. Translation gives CASSDVGQRSYEQYF.

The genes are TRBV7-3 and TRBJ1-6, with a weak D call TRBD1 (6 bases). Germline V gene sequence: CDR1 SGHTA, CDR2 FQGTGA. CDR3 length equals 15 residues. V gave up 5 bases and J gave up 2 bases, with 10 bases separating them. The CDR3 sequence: CASSINRAYNSPLHF. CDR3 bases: TGTGCCAGCAGCATAAACAGGGCCTATAATTCACCCCTCCACTTT.

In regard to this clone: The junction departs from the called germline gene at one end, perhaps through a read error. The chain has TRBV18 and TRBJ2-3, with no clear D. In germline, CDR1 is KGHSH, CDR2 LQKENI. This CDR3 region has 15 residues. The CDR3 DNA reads TGTGCCAGCTCACCGTACGTAGAAAGCACCGATACGCAGTATTTT. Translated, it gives CASSPYVESTDTQYF.

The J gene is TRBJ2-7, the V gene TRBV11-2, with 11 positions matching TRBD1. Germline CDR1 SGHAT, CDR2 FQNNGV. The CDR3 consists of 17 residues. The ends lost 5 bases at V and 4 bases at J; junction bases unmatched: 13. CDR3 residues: CASSHTTGTGGTYEQYF. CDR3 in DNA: TGTGCCAGCAGCCACACTACCGGGACAGGGGGAACGTACGAGCAGTACTTC.

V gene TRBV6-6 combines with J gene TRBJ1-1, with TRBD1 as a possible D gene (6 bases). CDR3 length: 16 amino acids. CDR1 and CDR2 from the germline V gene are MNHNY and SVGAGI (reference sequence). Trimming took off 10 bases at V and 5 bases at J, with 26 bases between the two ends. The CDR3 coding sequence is TGTGCCACCCTAGACGGGAGGGGGGTTTCGGGGACTGAAGCTTTCTTT. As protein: CATLDGRGVSGTEAFF.

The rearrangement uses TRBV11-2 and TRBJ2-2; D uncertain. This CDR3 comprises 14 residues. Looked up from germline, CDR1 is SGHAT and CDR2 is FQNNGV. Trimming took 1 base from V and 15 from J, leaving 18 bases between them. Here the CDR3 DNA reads TGTGCCAGCAGCTTAGTTAAGGGTCCCTGGAGTTTGTTTTTT. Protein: CASSLVKGPWSLFF. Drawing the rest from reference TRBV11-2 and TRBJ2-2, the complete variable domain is EAGVAQSPRYKIIEKRQSVAFWCNPISGHATLYWYQQILGQGPKLLIQFQNNGVVDDSQLPKDRFSAERLKGVDSTLKIQPAKLEDSAVYLCASSLVKGPWSLFFGEGSRLTVL.

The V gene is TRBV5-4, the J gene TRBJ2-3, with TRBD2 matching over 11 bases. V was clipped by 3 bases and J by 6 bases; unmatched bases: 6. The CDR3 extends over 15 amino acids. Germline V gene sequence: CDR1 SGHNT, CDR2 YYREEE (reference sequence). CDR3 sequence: CASSSTSGRFDTQYF. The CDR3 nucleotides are TGTGCCAGCAGCTCCACTAGCGGGAGATTTGATACGCAGTATTTT.

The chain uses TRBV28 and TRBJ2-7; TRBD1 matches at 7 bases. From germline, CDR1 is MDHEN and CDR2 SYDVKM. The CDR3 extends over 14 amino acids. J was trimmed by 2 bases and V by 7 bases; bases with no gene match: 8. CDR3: CASNLRDRAYEQYF. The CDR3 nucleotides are TGTGCCAGCAACCTCCGGGACAGAGCCTACGAGCAGTACTTC.

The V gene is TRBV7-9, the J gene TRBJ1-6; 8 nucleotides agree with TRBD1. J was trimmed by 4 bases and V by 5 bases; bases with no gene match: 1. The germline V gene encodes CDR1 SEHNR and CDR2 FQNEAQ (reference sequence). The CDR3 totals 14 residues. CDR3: CASSDRGYNSPLHF. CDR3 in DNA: TGTGCCAGCAGCGACAGGGGATATAATTCACCCCTCCACTTT.

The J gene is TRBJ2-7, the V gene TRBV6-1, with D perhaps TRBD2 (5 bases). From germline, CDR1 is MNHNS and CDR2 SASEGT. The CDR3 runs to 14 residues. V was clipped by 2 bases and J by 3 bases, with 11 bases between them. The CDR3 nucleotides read TGTGCCAGCAGTGAACTTACGGGGAGCTACGAGCAGTACTTC. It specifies CASSELTGSYEQYF.

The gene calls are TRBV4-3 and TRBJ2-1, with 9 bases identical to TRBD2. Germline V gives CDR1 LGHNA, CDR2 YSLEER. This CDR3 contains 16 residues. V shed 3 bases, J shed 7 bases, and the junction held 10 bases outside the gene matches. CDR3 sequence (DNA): TGCGCCAGCAGCCAGGATAGCGGGAGAGGGGGGAATGAGCAGTTCTTC. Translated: CASSQDSGRGGNEQFF.

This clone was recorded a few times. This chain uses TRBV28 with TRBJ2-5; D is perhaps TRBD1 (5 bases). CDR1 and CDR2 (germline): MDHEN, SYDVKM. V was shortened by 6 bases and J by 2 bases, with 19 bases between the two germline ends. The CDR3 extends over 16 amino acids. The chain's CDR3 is CASRGHSGLGQETQYF. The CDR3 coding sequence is TGTGCCAGCAGAGGCCATTCAGGGCTCGGGCAAGAGACCCAGTACTTC.

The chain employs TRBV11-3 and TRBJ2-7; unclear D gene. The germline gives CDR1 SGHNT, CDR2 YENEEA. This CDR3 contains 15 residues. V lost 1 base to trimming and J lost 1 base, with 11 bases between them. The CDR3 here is CASSLGGSLSYEQYF. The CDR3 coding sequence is TGTGCCAGCAGCTTAGGCGGCAGTCTATCCTACGAGCAGTACTTC. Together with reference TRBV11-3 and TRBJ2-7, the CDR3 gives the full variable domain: EAGVVQSPRYKIIEKKQPVAFWCNPISGHNTLYWYLQNLGQGPELLIRYENEEAVDDSQLPKDRFSAERLKGVDSTLKIQPAELGDSAVYLCASSLGGSLSYEQYFGPGTRLTVT.

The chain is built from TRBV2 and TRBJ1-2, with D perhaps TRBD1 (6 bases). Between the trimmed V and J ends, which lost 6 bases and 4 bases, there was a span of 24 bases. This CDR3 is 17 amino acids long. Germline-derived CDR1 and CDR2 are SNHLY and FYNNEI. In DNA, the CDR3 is TGTGCCAGCAGAAGTCCTGGGGTCAGGGGCGAAAGCTATGGCTACACCTTC. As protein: CASRSPGVRGESYGYTF.

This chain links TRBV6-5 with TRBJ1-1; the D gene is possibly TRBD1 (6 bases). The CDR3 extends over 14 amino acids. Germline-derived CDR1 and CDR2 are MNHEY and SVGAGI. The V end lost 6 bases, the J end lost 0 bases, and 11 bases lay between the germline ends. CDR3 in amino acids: CASRPGQMNTEAFF. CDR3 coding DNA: TGTGCCAGCAGACCCGGACAGATGAACACTGAAGCTTTCTTT.

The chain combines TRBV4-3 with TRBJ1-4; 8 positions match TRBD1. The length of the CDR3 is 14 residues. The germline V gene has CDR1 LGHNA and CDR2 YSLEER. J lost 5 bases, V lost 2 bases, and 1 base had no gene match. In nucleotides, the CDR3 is TGCGCCAGCAGCCAAAACAGGGGGAATGAAAAACTGTTTTTT. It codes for CASSQNRGNEKLFF.

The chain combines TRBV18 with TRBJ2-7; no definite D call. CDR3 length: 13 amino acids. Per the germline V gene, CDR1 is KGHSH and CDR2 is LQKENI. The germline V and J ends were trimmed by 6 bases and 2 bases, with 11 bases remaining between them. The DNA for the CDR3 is TGTGCCAGCTCGCCTGCACTCGCCTACGAGCAGTACTTC. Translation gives CASSPALAYEQYF.

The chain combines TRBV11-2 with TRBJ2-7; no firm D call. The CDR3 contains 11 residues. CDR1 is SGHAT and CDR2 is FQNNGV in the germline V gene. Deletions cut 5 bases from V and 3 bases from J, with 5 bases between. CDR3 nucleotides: TGTGCCAGCAGCCACTACTACGAGCAGTACTTC. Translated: CASSHYYEQYF.

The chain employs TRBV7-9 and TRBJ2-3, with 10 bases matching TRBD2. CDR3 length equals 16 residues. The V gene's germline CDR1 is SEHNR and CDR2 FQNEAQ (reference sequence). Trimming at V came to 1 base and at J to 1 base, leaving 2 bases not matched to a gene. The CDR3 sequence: CASSLGGLAGTDTQYF. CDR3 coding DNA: TGTGCCAGCAGCTTAGGAGGACTAGCGGGCACAGATACGCAGTATTTT.

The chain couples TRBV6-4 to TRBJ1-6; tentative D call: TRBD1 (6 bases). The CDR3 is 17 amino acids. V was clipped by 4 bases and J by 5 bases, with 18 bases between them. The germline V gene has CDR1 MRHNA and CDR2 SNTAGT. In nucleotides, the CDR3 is TGTGCCAGCAGTGTCCCGGGGGCGAACACGAATAATTCACCCCTCCACTTT. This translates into CASSVPGANTNNSPLHF.

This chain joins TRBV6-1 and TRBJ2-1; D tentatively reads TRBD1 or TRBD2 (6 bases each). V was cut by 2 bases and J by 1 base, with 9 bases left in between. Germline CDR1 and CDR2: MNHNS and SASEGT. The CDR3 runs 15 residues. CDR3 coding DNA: TGTGCCAGCAGTGAACCGGGGGCGTCCTACAATGAGCAGTTCTTC. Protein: CASSEPGASYNEQFF.

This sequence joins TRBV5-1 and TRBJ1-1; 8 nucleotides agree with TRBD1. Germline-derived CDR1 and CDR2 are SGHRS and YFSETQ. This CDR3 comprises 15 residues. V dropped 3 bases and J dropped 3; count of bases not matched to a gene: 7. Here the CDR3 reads CASSWTGTSDTEAFF. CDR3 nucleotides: TGCGCCAGCAGCTGGACAGGGACATCGGACACTGAAGCTTTCTTT.

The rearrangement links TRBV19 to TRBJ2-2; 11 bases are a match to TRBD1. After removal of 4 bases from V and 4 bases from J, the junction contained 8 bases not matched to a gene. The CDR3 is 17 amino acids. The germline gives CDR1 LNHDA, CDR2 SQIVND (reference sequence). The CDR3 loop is CASSKRAGQGATGELFF. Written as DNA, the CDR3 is TGTGCCAGTAGTAAGCGTGCTGGACAGGGGGCCACCGGGGAGCTGTTTTTT. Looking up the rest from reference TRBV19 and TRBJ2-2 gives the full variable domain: DGGITQSPKYLFRKEGQNVTLSCEQNLNHDAMYWYRQDPGQGLRLIYYSQIVNDFQKGDIAEGYSVSREKKESFPLTVTSAQKNPTAFYLCASSKRAGQGATGELFFGEGSRLTVL.

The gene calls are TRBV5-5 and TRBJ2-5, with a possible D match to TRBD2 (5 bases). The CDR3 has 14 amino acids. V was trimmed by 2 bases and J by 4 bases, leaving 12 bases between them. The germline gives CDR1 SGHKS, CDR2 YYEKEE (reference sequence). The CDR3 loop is CASSLSGIVETQYF. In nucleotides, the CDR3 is TGTGCCAGCAGCTTATCCGGGATTGTAGAGACCCAGTACTTC.

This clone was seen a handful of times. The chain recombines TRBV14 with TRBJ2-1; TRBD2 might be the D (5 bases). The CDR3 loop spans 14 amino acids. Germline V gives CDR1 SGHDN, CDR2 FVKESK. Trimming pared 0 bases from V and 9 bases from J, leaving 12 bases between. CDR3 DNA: TGTGCCAGCAGCCAAGAAATACTAGGTCGTGAGCAGTTCTTC. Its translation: CASSQEILGREQFF.